Below, 26 T cell receptor beta chains from the same sample are listed, as sequenced in a study of CD4 T cell repertoires in COVID-19 (dated by TCRdb to the early 2020s). Library preparation was by the immunoSEQ multiplex PCR assay. TCRdb's version of the immuneACCESS table is confined to in-frame rearrangements and falls short of the full clone set. An unresolved V gene accounts for under half of the shortfall where checked; the remainder is of unknown origin. The sample data list around 23,000 clones, and 93% of these were observed just once. The top ten clones comprise 0.66% of the sample. Uncultured memory T cell samples were sequenced directly after ex vivo isolation. Sequencing used circulating follicular helper CD4+ T cells (cTfh) from blood, obtained before the COVID-19 pandemic. The cell subset or site tag for this specimen amounts to: circulating T follicular helper cells. All receptors come from a human donor who had COVID-19.

The chain joins TRBV19 to TRBJ2-7; possible D gene TRBD1, 6 bases. The CDR3 is 13 residues long. Per the germline V gene, CDR1 is LNHDA and CDR2 is SQIVND (reference sequence). V was trimmed by 5 bases and J by 6 bases, leaving 14 bases between them. As DNA, the CDR3 is TGTGCCAGTAGTGCCACAGGGCTCGGCGAGCAGTACTTC. Translating gives CASSATGLGEQYF.

The chain is built from TRBV10-3 and TRBJ2-5; 9 bases align to TRBD1. The J call may not be correct, given that the DNA end is closer to TRBJ2-7. The CDR3 covers 13 residues. The germline gives CDR1 ENHRY, CDR2 SYGVKD. The CDR3 reads CAISRQGVYEQYF. CDR3 DNA: TGTGCCATCAGTCGACAGGGGGTCTACGAGCAGTACTTC.

V gene TRBV5-1 combines with J gene TRBJ1-1; D unclear. Germline CDR1 reads SGHRS; CDR2 reads YFSETQ. Trimming pared 3 bases from V and 5 bases from J, leaving 11 bases between. This CDR3 has 13 residues. The CDR3 sequence: CASSWEERTEAFF. The CDR3 coding sequence is TGCGCCAGCAGCTGGGAGGAAAGGACTGAAGCTTTCTTT.

This chain links TRBV12-2 with TRBJ2-1; the D segment call TRBD2 is taken from the table without a DNA check. TRBV12-2 is a documented pseudogene. This CDR3 spans 18 amino acids. The CDR3 nucleotides are TGTGCAAGTCGCCGGGAGGCCGGGGAACCCAGGCTCTACAATGAGCAGTTCTTC. Translation: CASRREAGEPRLYNEQFF.

V usage is TRBV10-3 and J usage is TRBJ1-4; no clear D. The CDR3 sequence is 13 residues long. CDR1 and CDR2 from the germline V gene are ENHRY and SYGVKD. Trimming stripped 10 bases from V and 5 bases from J, with 14 bases between. CDR3 amino acids: CATADGKNEKLFF. The CDR3 DNA reads as TGTGCCACCGCGGACGGGAAGAATGAAAAACTGTTTTTT.

The chain uses TRBV7-2 and TRBJ2-3; D is undetermined. V gave up 6 bases and J gave up 5 bases, with 6 bases separating them. Germline-derived CDR1 and CDR2 are SGHTA and FQGNSA. CDR3 size: 11 residues. The CDR3 loop reads CASSNRDTQYF. The CDR3 nucleotides read TGTGCCAGCAGTAACAGAGATACGCAGTATTTT.

The gene calls are TRBV30 and TRBJ2-1; 9 nucleotides agree with TRBD2. V lost 0 bases, J lost 3 bases, and 3 bases stayed unmatched. The CDR3 runs to 15 residues. The germline CDR1 and CDR2 sequences are GTSNPN and SVGIG (reference sequence). The CDR3 protein is CAWSVPSGVYNEQFF. The DNA of the CDR3 is TGTGCCTGGAGTGTACCTAGCGGGGTCTACAATGAGCAGTTCTTC.

The chain joins TRBV10-3 to TRBJ2-6; 9 positions match TRBD1. J gave up 0 bases and V 5 bases, and 8 bases lay outside the gene matches. Germline V gene data show CDR1 as ENHRY and CDR2 as SYGVKD. This CDR3 is built from 18 residues. The CDR3, as DNA: TGTGCCATCAGTAGAACGGGACAGGGATTCTCTGGGGCCAACGTCCTGACTTTC. Protein: CAISRTGQGFSGANVLTF.

This chain joins TRBV11-2 and TRBJ2-5, with a weak D call TRBD1 (8 bases). The germline V gene encodes CDR1 SGHAT and CDR2 FQNNGV. Between the trimmed V and J ends, which lost 5 bases and 7 bases, there was a span of 17 bases. This CDR3 comprises 14 residues. The DNA of the CDR3 is TGTGCCAGCAGCCAGGACAGGGAGGGTGCGACCCAGTACTTC. Translation gives CASSQDREGATQYF.

V and J are TRBV6-5 and TRBJ1-6; no clear D. Per germline, CDR1 MNHEY and CDR2 SVGAGI. The CDR3 consists of 12 residues. Deletions cut 6 bases from V and 7 bases from J, with 7 bases between. The CDR3 protein is CASSLGNSPLHF. CDR3 in DNA: TGTGCCAGCAGCCTCGGGAATTCACCCCTCCACTTT.

The chain combines TRBV6-1 with TRBJ1-5; TRBD1 matches at 10 bases. CDR3 length: 18 amino acids. Germline V lookup: CDR1 MNHNS, CDR2 SASEGT. Losses at the gene ends were 3 bases for V and 0 bases for J; bases not matched to a gene: 8. Written as DNA, the CDR3 is TGTGCCAGCAGTGAGCAGACAGGGGGCCTCTTTAGCAATCAGCCCCAGCATTTT. Translation: CASSEQTGGLFSNQPQHF.

The rearrangement joins TRBV7-9 to TRBJ1-2, with D hard to call. Trimming stripped 10 bases from V and 5 bases from J, with 14 bases between. From germline, CDR1 is SEHNR and CDR2 FQNEAQ (reference sequence). The CDR3 runs 12 residues. This CDR3 reads CATQPGGYGYTF. The CDR3 DNA follows: TGTGCCACTCAACCCGGCGGGTATGGCTACACCTTC.

The rearrangement joins TRBV15 to TRBJ1-1, with TRBD1 matching over 7 bases. The germline gives CDR1 LNHNV, CDR2 YYDKDF (reference sequence). The V segment lost 5 bases and the J segment 1 base; nucleotides outside the gene matches: 4. The CDR3 totals 14 residues. The CDR3 nucleotides are TGTGCCACCAGCGTTCAGGGGGGGAACACTGAAGCTTTCTTT. It specifies CATSVQGGNTEAFF. The full variable domain, in which reference TRBV15 and TRBJ1-1 provide the parts outside the CDR3, is DAMVIQNPRYQVTQFGKPVTLSCSQTLNHNVMYWYQQKSSQAPKLLFHYYDKDFNNEADTPDNFQSRRPNTSFCFLDIRSPGLGDTAMYLCATSVQGGNTEAFFGQGTRLTVV.

This clone turned up a few times. This CDR3 is CASSQGTGGEGYTF. CDR3 sequence (DNA): TGTGCCAGCTCACAGGGGACTGGGGGTGAAGGCTACACCTTC. The V gene is TRBV18, the J gene TRBJ1-2; tentative D call: TRBD1 (5 bases). V lost 4 bases to trimming and J lost 8 bases, with 17 bases between them. Germline V gene lookup returns CDR1 KGHSH and CDR2 LQKENI. The CDR3 has 14 residues.

This clone came up once. CDR3 in amino acids: CASRITGGWANTGELFF. CDR3 nucleotides: TGTGCCAGCAGGATCACAGGGGGCTGGGCGAACACCGGGGAGCTGTTTTTT. The rearrangement uses TRBV27 and TRBJ2-2; 9 bases fit TRBD1. This CDR3 has 17 residues. J gave up 0 bases and V 6 bases, and 8 bases lay outside the gene matches. CDR1 is MNHEY, CDR2 SMNVEV, per germline (reference sequence).

The CDR3 nucleotides read TGCAGCGTCCGGCCGGGACAGAGAAGCACAGATACGCAGTATTTT. It encodes CSVRPGQRSTDTQYF. The chain joins TRBV29-1 to TRBJ2-3; TRBD1 matches at 7 bases. The trim removed 6 bases at V and 0 bases at J, leaving 9 bases unmatched. This CDR3 spans 15 amino acids. Germline lookup yields CDR1 SQVTM and CDR2 ANQGSEA.

V usage is TRBV7-9 and J usage is TRBJ1-4; the D gene is possibly TRBD1 (6 bases). Germline CDR1 is SEHNR and CDR2 is FQNEAQ (reference sequence). The CDR3 extends over 16 amino acids. V gave up 6 bases and J gave up 8 bases, with 22 bases separating them. CDR3 bases: TGTGCCAGCAGTTATAGAGGTACAGGGTTCAGGGAAAAACTGTTTTTT. Translated, it gives CASSYRGTGFREKLFF.

This chain connects TRBV6-5 to TRBJ2-3; D is possibly TRBD2 (5 bases). V was pared by 2 bases and J by 5 bases, with 8 bases between. The CDR3 runs to 13 residues. Germline V gene lookup returns CDR1 MNHEY and CDR2 SVGAGI. The CDR3 DNA sequence: TGTGCCAGCAGTTACGACCGGGGAGATACGCAGTATTTT. As protein: CASSYDRGDTQYF.

The CDR3 reads CASSTRDRASYNEQFF. The CDR3 coding sequence is TGTGCCAGTAGTACCAGAGACAGGGCAAGTTACAATGAGCAGTTCTTC. V and J are TRBV19 and TRBJ2-1, with TRBD1 identical over 7 bases. This CDR3 comprises 16 residues. The germline V gene has CDR1 LNHDA and CDR2 SQIVND (reference sequence). Trimming removed 4 bases from V and 4 bases from J; junction bases left unmatched: 10.

The V and J genes are TRBV10-2 and TRBJ2-1; 9 nucleotides agree with TRBD2. Losses at the gene ends were 7 bases for V and 9 bases for J; bases not matched to a gene: 13. The CDR3 sequence is 15 residues long. Germline V gene sequence: CDR1 WSHSY, CDR2 SAAADI. CDR3 sequence reads: CASTVDLAGFGEQFF. In nucleotides, the CDR3 is TGCGCCAGCACGGTGGACCTAGCGGGGTTTGGTGAGCAGTTCTTC.

The chain is built from TRBV7-9 and TRBJ1-1, with D maybe TRBD1 (6 bases). This CDR3 has 14 residues. Per the germline V gene, CDR1 is SEHNR and CDR2 is FQNEAQ (reference sequence). Trimming removed 9 bases from V and 2 bases from J, with 16 bases in between. DNA for the CDR3: TGTGCCAGTGGGGGCGAGCAGTACAACACTGAAGCTTTCTTT. Amino acid sequence: CASGGEQYNTEAFF.

The rearrangement uses TRBV7-3 and TRBJ1-5; D remains ambiguous. CDR1 and CDR2 from the germline V gene are SGHTA and FQGTGA. Trimming pared 5 bases from V and 4 bases from J, leaving 18 bases between. CDR3 length: 16 amino acids. CDR3 in DNA: TGTGCCAGCAGCCCCCAACGTCCGGGAGTAAATCAGCCCCAGCATTTT. This translates into CASSPQRPGVNQPQHF.

This CDR3 is CASSLSSTGNYGYTF. As DNA, the CDR3 is TGTGCCAGCAGTTTGTCATCGACAGGCAACTATGGCTACACCTTC. V is TRBV28 and J is TRBJ1-2; the D gene is possibly TRBD1 (6 bases). The V gene lost 3 bases and the J gene lost 2 bases, with 13 bases spanning the gap. The CDR3 consists of 15 residues. The germline V gene encodes CDR1 MDHEN and CDR2 SYDVKM.

The chain joins TRBV6-1 to TRBJ2-2; D possibly corresponds to TRBD1 (6 bases). The CDR3 extends over 14 amino acids. Germline V gives CDR1 MNHNS, CDR2 SASEGT. Trimming left V 7 bases short and J 6 bases short, with 15 bases between. The CDR3 DNA is TGTGCCAGCACCTACAGGGTAGGGTCCGGGGAGCTGTTTTTT. Translated, it gives CASTYRVGSGELFF.

This rearrangement joins TRBV6-1 to TRBJ1-6; 8 bases fit TRBD1. The V gene's germline CDR1 is MNHNS and CDR2 SASEGT. The CDR3 loop spans 17 amino acids. With 4 bases clipped from V and 0 bases from J, the junction kept 5 bases outside the gene matches. CDR3 sequence reads: CASSGRQGSSYNSPLHF. The CDR3 coding sequence is TGTGCCAGCAGTGGTCGACAGGGGAGCTCCTATAATTCACCCCTCCACTTT.

The CDR3 region has the DNA TGCGCCAGCAGCCGAACGGAGGGGGCGACTAATGAAAAACTGTTTTTT. The encoded protein is CASSRTEGATNEKLFF. J is TRBJ1-4 and V is TRBV4-1; 7 nucleotides agree with TRBD1. Germline V gene data show CDR1 as MGHRA and CDR2 as YSYEKL. V shed 4 bases and J 2 bases; nucleotides not matched to a gene: 7. The CDR3 consists of 16 residues.